This entry describes one T cell receptor beta chain. The data derive from a study of blood T cell repertoires in COVID-19. Study-wide background: Spain, Italy and the United States supplied samples that represented acute and convalescent COVID-19.

CDR1 and CDR2 from the germline V gene are MDHEN and SYDVKM. This CDR3 is built from 18 residues. With 5 bases removed from V and 0 bases from J, the gap between germline ends came to 22 bases. Clones were sequenced by immunoSEQ multiplex PCR, and TCRdb holds only the in-frame ones, with some missing. Of approximately 80,000 clones listed, approximately 85% were seen once; the top ten hold around a tenth. Patients in Seattle were enrolled during active infection, then followed longitudinally. Sequenced material: peripheral blood. The V and J genes are TRBV28 and TRBJ2-5; no firm D call. This TCR came from a man in his fifties with COVID-19, enrolled during active disease. CDR3 sequence reads: CASSPFQGSEDYQETQYF. CDR3 DNA sequence: TGTGCCAGCAGTCCATTCCAAGGATCAGAGGATTACCAAGAGACCCAGTACTTC.